This record covers a single T cell receptor (beta chain). TCRdb's table, derived via immunoSEQ multiplex PCR, lists solely in-frame clones and lacks some. The table records more than 250,000 clones, 80% to 90% of them present only once. This sample was taken from a study of blood T cell repertoires in COVID-19. The V gene end was trimmed by 6 bases and the J gene end by 5 bases; junction bases not matched to a gene: 16. This CDR3 has 18 amino acids. Germline loops: CDR1 ENHRY, CDR2 SYGVKD. In assigning cohorts, the study relied on participant-reported clinical history. The material sequenced was PBMCs or T cells enriched from blood (not recorded which). This receptor was identified in a woman under 40 who had recovered from COVID-19. This chain uses TRBV10-3 with TRBJ1-1, with 12 positions matching TRBD1. Written as DNA, the CDR3 is TGTGCCATCAGCCTTACCGGGACAGGGGGCGCAGATGTTACTGAAGCTTTCTTT. Residues: CAISLTGTGGADVTEAFF.